The 14 T cell receptor beta chains presented below share a single source sample, sequenced in a study of shared clonotypes between healthy human individuals. TCRdb keeps only in-frame clones here, not all; method: immunoSEQ multiplex PCR. The sample carries about 1 million clones, around 78% recorded once. Specimen: memory CD4+ T cells from PBMCs. The subset was: CD45RA-negative fraction. The receptors derive from a man aged 18 to 29 in good health. Some clones in this sample may be carry-over from other donors' samples.

The chain links TRBV7-9 to TRBJ2-1; D is ambiguous. Germline assignment: CDR1 SEHNR and CDR2 FQNEAQ (reference sequence). The CDR3 runs 14 residues. Trimming pared 4 bases from V and 5 bases from J, leaving 12 bases between. This chain's CDR3 is CASSSPGPHNEQFF. In DNA, the CDR3 is TGTGCCAGCAGCTCCCCGGGCCCCCACAATGAGCAGTTCTTC.

A note on this clone: A much larger clone sits a single nucleotide away, making a read error possible. Other nucleotide sequences from this sample produce the same CDR3. This chain links TRBV13 with TRBJ2-7; no definite D call. The CDR3 runs 13 residues. From germline, CDR1 is PRHDT and CDR2 FYEKMQ (reference sequence). V was shortened by 1 base and J by 2 bases, with 6 bases between the two germline ends. The CDR3, as DNA: TGTGCCAGCAGCTTAGTTGGGACCTACGAGCAGTACTTC. Translated, it gives CASSLVGTYEQYF.

This rearrangement joins TRBV2 to TRBJ2-7; the D gene is possibly TRBD1 (6 bases). The length of the CDR3 is 14 residues. Germline CDR1 SNHLY, CDR2 FYNNEI. CDR3 amino acids: CASNSGQGNYEQYF. CDR3 coding DNA: TGTGCAAGTAACTCGGGGCAGGGGAACTACGAGCAGTACTTC.

V and J are TRBV29-1 and TRBJ2-2; TRBD1 matches at 9 bases. V was clipped by 6 bases and J by 6 bases; unmatched bases: 8. This CDR3 comprises 14 residues. Germline values: CDR1 SQVTM, CDR2 ANQGSEA. The chain's CDR3 is CSVTGTGNSGELFF. CDR3 nucleotide sequence: TGCAGCGTGACCGGGACAGGGAATTCCGGGGAGCTGTTTTTT.

The chain is built from TRBV7-8 and TRBJ2-5, with 13 bases lining up with TRBD2. There are 17 residues in the CDR3. The V and J ends lost 6 bases and 3 bases, in that order; junction bases with no gene match: 10. Germline CDR1 is SGHVS and CDR2 is FQNEAQ. CDR3 loop: CASSTSLTSGGKETQYF. The CDR3 bases are TGTGCCAGCAGTACCTCGTTGACTAGCGGGGGGAAAGAGACCCAGTACTTC. The full variable domain, rest sourced from reference TRBV7-8 and TRBJ2-5, is GAGVSQSPRYKVAKRGQDVALRCDPISGHVSLFWYQQALGQGPEFLTYFQNEAQLDKSGLPSDRFFAERPEGSVSTLKIQRTQQEDSAVYLCASSTSLTSGGKETQYFGPGTRLLVL.

The genes are TRBV29-1 and TRBJ2-1, with D perhaps TRBD1 (5 bases). Germline-derived CDR1 and CDR2 are SQVTM and ANQGSEA. This CDR3 contains 16 residues. The germline V and J ends were trimmed by 4 bases and 6 bases, with 22 bases remaining between them. As DNA, the CDR3 is TGCAGCGTTGTAAATGTGGGGCAGGGAAGGGTCAATGAGCAGTTCTTC. This translates into CSVVNVGQGRVNEQFF.

The genes are TRBV6-5 and TRBJ2-5; TRBD1 might be the D (7 bases). The CDR3 spans 14 residues. V was shortened by 2 bases and J by 5 bases, with 12 bases between the two germline ends. Germline V gene lookup returns CDR1 MNHEY and CDR2 SVGAGI. DNA for the CDR3: TGTGCCAGCAGTTACGGCAGGGGGAGGGAGACCCAGTACTTC. Its protein is CASSYGRGRETQYF.

The gene calls are TRBV4-2 and TRBJ2-5, with 10 bases matching TRBD2. Per the germline V gene, CDR1 is LGHNA and CDR2 is YNFKEQ. With 4 bases clipped from V and 3 bases from J, the junction kept 5 bases outside the gene matches. This CDR3 has 15 amino acids. The CDR3 nucleotides read TGTGCCAGCAGCCTGAGAGCGGGAGGGGAAGAGACCCAGTACTTC. Amino acids: CASSLRAGGEETQYF.

At least ten counts were recorded for this clone. The rearrangement joins TRBV6-6 to TRBJ2-6; D is unclear. Trimming took off 5 bases at V and 4 bases at J, with 15 bases between the two ends. This CDR3 contains 16 residues. Germline CDR1 reads MNHNY; CDR2 reads SVGAGI (reference sequence). CDR3 bases: TGTGCCAGCAGTCCAAATAGGGCTCCAGGGGCCAACGTCCTGACTTTC. Protein: CASSPNRAPGANVLTF.

The V call is TRBV11-2, the J call TRBJ2-7; D gene ambiguous. Germline V CDR1 and CDR2: SGHAT, FQNNGV. Between the trimmed V and J ends, which lost 3 bases and 3 bases, there was a span of 12 bases. This CDR3 region has 14 residues. The DNA of the CDR3 is TGTGCCAGCAGCTTCGACCCCCAATACTACGAGCAGTACTTC. Its protein is CASSFDPQYYEQYF.

In the case of this clone: The same CDR3 arises from other DNA sequences in this sample as well. The chain carries TRBV5-1 and TRBJ1-5; D is undetermined. Trimming removed 0 bases from V and 5 bases from J, with 6 bases in between. CDR3 length: 13 amino acids. In germline, CDR1 is SGHRS, CDR2 YFSETQ. The CDR3, as DNA: TGCGCCAGCAGCTTGGGTGAGGATCAGCCCCAGCATTTT. Protein sequence: CASSLGEDQPQHF.

This clone was recorded only once. This chain links TRBV7-2 with TRBJ1-5; D is ambiguous. V shed 5 bases and J shed 5 bases, with 13 bases lying between them. CDR3 size: 14 residues. The germline gives CDR1 SGHTA, CDR2 FQGNSA. As DNA, the CDR3 is TGTGCCAGCAGCCTAGAACTGGGATATCAGCCCCAGCATTTT. Protein product: CASSLELGYQPQHF.

This chain links TRBV30 with TRBJ2-2; TRBD2 is a possible D gene (6 bases). V lost 2 bases and J lost 7, with 17 bases in between. CDR3 length: 15 amino acids. Germline CDR1 reads GTSNPN; CDR2 reads SVGIG (reference sequence). CDR3 in amino acids: CAWSPPGTLGGELFF. CDR3 sequence (DNA): TGTGCCTGGAGTCCTCCCGGGACTCTGGGCGGGGAGCTGTTTTTT.

The genes are TRBV20-1 and TRBJ2-7; maybe TRBD2 (6 bases). V lost 4 bases and J lost 9, with 10 bases in between. CDR3 length: 10 amino acids. Germline CDR1 is DFQATT and CDR2 is SNEGSKA (reference sequence). CDR3 loop: CSATREWQYF. CDR3 nucleotide sequence: TGCAGTGCTACCCGGGAGTGGCAGTACTTC.